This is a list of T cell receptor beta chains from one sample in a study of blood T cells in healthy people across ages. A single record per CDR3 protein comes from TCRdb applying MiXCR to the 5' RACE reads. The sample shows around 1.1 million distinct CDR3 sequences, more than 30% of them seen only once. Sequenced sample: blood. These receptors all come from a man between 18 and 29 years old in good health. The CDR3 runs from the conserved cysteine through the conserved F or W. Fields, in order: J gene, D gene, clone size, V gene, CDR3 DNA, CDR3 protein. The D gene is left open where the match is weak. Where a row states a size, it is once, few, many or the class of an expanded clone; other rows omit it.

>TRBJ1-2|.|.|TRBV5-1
TGCGCCAGCAGCCCAGGGCCCCAGAATGGCTACACCTTC
CASSPGPQNGYTF
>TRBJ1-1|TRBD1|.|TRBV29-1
TGCAGCGTTGCCCAGGGGGCTTTTCGGACTGAAGCTTTCTTT
CSVAQGAFRTEAFF
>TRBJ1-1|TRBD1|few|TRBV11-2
TGTGCCAGCAGCTCCGCCATCGACAGGGGAGCTTTCTTT
CASSSAIDRGAFF
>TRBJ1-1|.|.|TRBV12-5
TGTGCTAGTGGTGCGGGGACCTCGAGGGGCACTGAAGCTTTCTTT
CASGAGTSRGTEAFF
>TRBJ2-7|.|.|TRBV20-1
TGCAGCCCAGGCGGGCTAGACAACAATGAGCAGTACTTC
CSPGGLDNNEQYF
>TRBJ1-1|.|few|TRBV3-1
TGTGCCAGCAGCCCATGGACAGCCTCGGAGACTGAAGCTTTCTTT
CASSPWTASETEAFF
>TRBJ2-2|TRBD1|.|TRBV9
TGTGCCAGCAGCGTAGCCGGGACAGGGCAGACCGGGGAGCTGTTTTTT
CASSVAGTGQTGELFF
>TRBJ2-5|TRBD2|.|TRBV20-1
TGCAGTGCGGCAGCGGGGGCCCAAGAGACCCAGTACTTC
CSAAAGAQETQYF
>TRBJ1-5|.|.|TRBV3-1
TGTGCCAGCAGCCAAGGGTGGGAGGGGGGCAATCAGCCCCAGCATTTT
CASSQGWEGGNQPQHF
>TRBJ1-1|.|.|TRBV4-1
TGCGCCAGCAGCCAAGGGGGATTACGAGGGAACCCTGAAGCTTTCTTT
CASSQGGLRGNPEAFF
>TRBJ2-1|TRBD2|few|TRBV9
TGTGCCAGTCATAGCGGGGGGGCGGGGAATGAGCAGTTCTTC
CASHSGGAGNEQFF
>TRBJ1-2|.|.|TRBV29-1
TGCAGCATTGCGGGTTTCGAGGGCTACACCTTC
CSIAGFEGYTF
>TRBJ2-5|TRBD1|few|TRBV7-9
TGTGCCAGCAGCTCCCAGACAGGGGTGGAGACCCAGTACTTC
CASSSQTGVETQYF
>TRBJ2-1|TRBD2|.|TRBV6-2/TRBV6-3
TGTGCCAGCAGTTACTCGCCTAGCGGCTCCGACAATGAGCAGTTCTTC
CASSYSPSGSDNEQFF
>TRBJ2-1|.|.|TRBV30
TGTGCCTGGAGTGTATGGGACAATGAGCAGTTCTTC
CAWSVWDNEQFF
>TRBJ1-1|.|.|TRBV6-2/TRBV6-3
TGTGCCAGCGATGGACAGAACACTGAAGCTTTCTTT
CASDGQNTEAFF
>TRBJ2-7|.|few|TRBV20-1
TGCAGTGCTTGGAGACCGGCACAATCCTACGAGCAGTACTTC
CSAWRPAQSYEQYF
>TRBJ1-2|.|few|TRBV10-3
TGTGCCATCAGTGACCCCGCAAATTCCTATGGCTACACCTTC
CAISDPANSYGYTF
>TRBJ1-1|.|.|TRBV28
TGTGCCATCAGGGGCCACTGGGGCACTGAAGCTTTCTTT
CAIRGHWGTEAFF
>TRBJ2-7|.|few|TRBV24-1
TGTGCCACCAGTGACCGGGGACGGGCCTCCTACGAGCAGTACTTC
CATSDRGRASYEQYF
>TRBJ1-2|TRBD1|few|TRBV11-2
TGTGCCAGCAGCTCCCTTCGGGACAGGGTGCTGACTAACTATGGCTACACCTTC
CASSSLRDRVLTNYGYTF
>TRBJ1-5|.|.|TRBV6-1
TGTGCCAGCAGTCCCCTGACAAGGGGCGGACGCCCGAGGGGTCAGCCCCAGCATTTT
CASSPLTRGGRPRGQPQHF
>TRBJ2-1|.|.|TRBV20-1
TGCAGTGCCACGCGGCCTAACAATGAGCAGTTCTTC
CSATRPNNEQFF